The present T cell receptor (beta chain) was sequenced within a study of OX40 agonist ivuxolimab in advanced cancers. Study-wide context: From roughly 20 to 85 years was the age range, with a mean of approximately 58 years, and about 83% were male. Findings of the study overall: In the 0.1-3.0 mg/kg groups, partial responders showed among the lowest expansion.

TCRdb keeps only in-frame clones here, not all; method: immunoSEQ multiplex PCR. The sample lists more than 25,000 clones; roughly 80% were seen once. Notes on this clone: Its antigen is not known.

Germline V gene sequence: CDR1 SGHDN, CDR2 FVKESK. The CDR3 length is 12 residues. V gene TRBV14 combines with J gene TRBJ2-5; no clear D. The tail of the sequence fits TRBJ2-7 better, so the J call may be wrong. Here the sequenced sample was CD4+ or CD8+ T cells sorted from blood, taken in a trial of the OX40 agonist ivuxolimab. This clonotype was sampled from an adult with an advanced solid tumor such as melanoma, head and neck, liver or kidney cancer. The CDR3 nucleotides read TGTGCCAGCAGCCCCACTACCTACGAGCAGTACTTC. This codes for CASSPTTYEQYF.